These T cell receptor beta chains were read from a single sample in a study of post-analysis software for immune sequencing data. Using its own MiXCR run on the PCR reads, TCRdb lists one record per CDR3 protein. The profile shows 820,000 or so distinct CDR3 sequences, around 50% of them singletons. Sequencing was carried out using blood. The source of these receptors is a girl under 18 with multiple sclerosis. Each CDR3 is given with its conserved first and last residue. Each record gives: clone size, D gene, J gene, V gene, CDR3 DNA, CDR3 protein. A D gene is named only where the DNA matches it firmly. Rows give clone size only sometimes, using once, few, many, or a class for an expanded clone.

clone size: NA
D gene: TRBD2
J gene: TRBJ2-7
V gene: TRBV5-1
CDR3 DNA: TGCGCCAGCAGCTTAGGCCTAGCGGGGGCCTTCGTAGTCTACGAGCAGTACTTC
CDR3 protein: CASSLGLAGAFVVYEQYF

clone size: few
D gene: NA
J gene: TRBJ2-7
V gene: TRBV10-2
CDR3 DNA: TGCGCCAGTCGGTGGAAGGGGTCAGGCGGAGAGCAGTACTTC
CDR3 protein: CASRWKGSGGEQYF

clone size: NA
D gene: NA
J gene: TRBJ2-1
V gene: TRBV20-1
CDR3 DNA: TGCAGTGCTAGTTGGCGACCTTCGGTAGAGCAGTTCTTC
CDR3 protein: CSASWRPSVEQFF

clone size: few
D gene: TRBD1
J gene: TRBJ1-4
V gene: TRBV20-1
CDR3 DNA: TGCAGTGCTAGGGGGACAGCTAAAATTGGTGAAAAACTGTTTTTT
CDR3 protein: CSARGTAKIGEKLFF

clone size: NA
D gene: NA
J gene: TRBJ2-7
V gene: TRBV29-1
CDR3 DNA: TGCAGCGCCAACGACGGAACCTACGAGCGGTACTTC
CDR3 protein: CSANDGTYERYF

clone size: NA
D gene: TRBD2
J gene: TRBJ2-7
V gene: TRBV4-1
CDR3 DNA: TGCGCCAGCAGCCAAGATCTCGTAGCGGGAGGGCCTAATCGGTACGAGCAGTACTTC
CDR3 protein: CASSQDLVAGGPNRYEQYF

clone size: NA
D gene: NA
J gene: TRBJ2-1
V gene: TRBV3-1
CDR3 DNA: TGTGCCAGCAGCCAAGTGCAGGGACCCCTCTACAATGAGCAGTTCTTC
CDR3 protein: CASSQVQGPLYNEQFF

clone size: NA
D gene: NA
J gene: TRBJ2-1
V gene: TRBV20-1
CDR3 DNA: TGCAGTGCTAGAGATCCCGTTGGCAGAACCTCCTACAATGAGCAGTTCTTC
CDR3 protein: CSARDPVGRTSYNEQFF

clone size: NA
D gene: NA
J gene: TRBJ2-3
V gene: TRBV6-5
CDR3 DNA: TGTGCCAGCCGGCCAGGCCCAAGCACAGATACGCAGTATTTT
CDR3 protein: CASRPGPSTDTQYF

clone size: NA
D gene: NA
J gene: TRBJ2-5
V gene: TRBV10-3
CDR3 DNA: TGTGCCATCAGTGACTGGCACCCCCTGGAAGAGACCCAGTACTTC
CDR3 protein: CAISDWHPLEETQYF